Listed below are T cell receptor beta chains from one sample, sequenced in a study of identical twins. Each CDR3 protein is one row after TCRdb ran MiXCR on the 5' RACE reads. The table lists 1.5 million or so distinct CDR3 sequences, about 30% of them singletons. Sequencing input: cord blood. The origin of the receptors is a newborn girl in good health. CDR3s include the opening cysteine and the closing phenylalanine or tryptophan. A D gene is named only where the DNA matches it firmly. For some rows the clone size is stated as once, few or many, or as a class when expanded; others skip it.

j_call d_call v_call clone_size cdr3_nt cdr3_aa
TRBJ2-1 . TRBV11-3 few TGTGCCAGCAGCCCGGGGTCATTCAACAATGAGCAGTTCTTC CASSPGSFNNEQFF
TRBJ2-3 TRBD2 TRBV20-1 few TGCAGTGCAACCCCCCTAGCGGGGAACAGAGATACGCAGTATTTT CSATPLAGNRDTQYF
TRBJ2-7 . TRBV12-3/TRBV12-4 many TGTGCCAGCAGTTTCTCGACCTACGAGCAGTACTTC CASSFSTYEQYF
TRBJ2-3 TRBD2 TRBV20-1 . TGCAGTGCTCACGGGCGGGAGGGCGTCACAGATACGCAGTATTTT CSAHGREGVTDTQYF
TRBJ2-7 TRBD2 TRBV20-1 . TGCAGTGCGCCTACTAGCGGGGGTACCTACGAGCAGTACTTC CSAPTSGGTYEQYF
TRBJ1-1 . TRBV20-1 . TGCAGTGCCCCGAAGGGGGGGACTGAAGCTTTCTTT CSAPKGGTEAFF
TRBJ1-2 . TRBV27 few TGTGCCAGCACCCTGTCGAGCAGGGATACTAATGGCTACACCTTC CASTLSSRDTNGYTF
TRBJ2-7 . TRBV29-1 many TGCAGCGTTGGCAGGGGTACCTACGAGCAGTACTTC CSVGRGTYEQYF
TRBJ2-3 . TRBV29-1 . TGCAGCGTTGCTGGGCTAGGCACAGATACGCAGTATTTT CSVAGLGTDTQYF
TRBJ2-1 . TRBV5-1 . TGCGCCAGCCGACTAACTGAGGCCTACAATGAGCAGTTCTTC CASRLTEAYNEQFF
TRBJ2-3 TRBD1 TRBV2 few TGTGCCAGCAGTGAAGCGTCCCTAAAACACAGGGGGTATACGCAGTATTTT CASSEASLKHRGYTQYF
TRBJ2-1 . TRBV20-1 . TGCAGTGCTAGAGAGCCTAGGAGGGCCAATGAGCAGTTCTTC CSAREPRRANEQFF